The present TCR beta chain was sequenced within a study of T cells in Graves' hyperthyroidism and ophthalmopathy. Disease lasting under 3 months, a NOSPECS grade of at least 4, and a Clinical Activity Score of at least 3 were features of the ophthalmopathy patients. Uncontrolled infection, other autoimmune disease, pregnancy or lactation led to exclusion. Germline assignment: CDR1 SGHRS and CDR2 YFSETQ. After removal of 4 bases from V and 4 bases from J, the junction contained 6 bases not matched to a gene. There are 16 residues in the CDR3. RNA transcripts served as the template for amplifying TCR beta CDR3 regions. Primed by the HTBI set, a first-round RT-PCR was run on the TCR CDR3. A single record per CDR3 protein comes from TCRdb applying MiXCR to the multiplex PCR reads. Of roughly 240,000 distinct CDR3 sequences listed, roughly 17% are singletons.

Source material: blood. The sequence derives from a young woman with Graves' ophthalmopathy. V usage is TRBV5-1 and J usage is TRBJ2-5; 14 positions match TRBD2. The CDR3 loop reads CASSLRGLAGGETQYF. The CDR3 nucleotides are TGCGCCAGCAGCCTTCGAGGACTAGCGGGAGGAGAGACCCAGTACTTC.